The clone carrying this T cell receptor beta chain was detected a few times. This sample is part of a study of T-cell reconstitution after alpha-beta-depleted transplantation in children. J was trimmed by 5 bases and V by 6 bases; bases with no gene match: 7. Germline-derived CDR1 and CDR2 are SNHLY and FYNNEI. The CDR3 has 14 amino acids. Construction of the TCRbeta library involved unique molecular identifiers. A single record per CDR3 protein comes from TCRdb applying MiXCR to the PCR reads. The data contain 200,000 to 250,000 distinct CDR3 sequences, roughly 10% of them seen just once; the ten biggest clones take up around 6.2%.

This TCR derives from a human donor who donated a stem cell graft to a child with acute lymphoblastic leukemia. The chain links TRBV2 to TRBJ1-2; 9 nucleotides align to TRBD1. Sequencing was performed on PBMCs from the stem cell graft donor, taken from the stem cell graft. The CDR3 here is CASSTDRGRYGYTF. In DNA, the CDR3 is TGTGCCAGCAGCACGGACAGGGGCCGTTATGGCTACACCTTC. Supplemented by reference TRBV2 and TRBJ1-2, the full variable domain reads EPEVTQTPSHQVTQMGQEVILRCVPISNHLYFYWYRQILGQKVEFLVSFYNNEISEKSEIFDDQFSVERPDGSNFTLKIRSTKLEDSAMYFCASSTDRGRYGYTFGSGTRLTVV.